This TCR beta chain came from a study of beta chain features in type 1 diabetes. In this sample, this clone turned up once. Every bit of the isolated RNA underwent reverse transcription, so sequencing read expressed TCRB transcripts. Measured with immunoSEQ multiplex PCR; TCRdb has only the in-frame clones, and not every one. The sample contains approximately 340,000 clones, about 15% of which appear only once. This CDR3 comprises 14 residues. Germline values: CDR1 GTSNPN, CDR2 SVGIG (reference sequence). The V end was cut by 2 bases, the J end by 5 bases, with 15 bases between. The chain combines TRBV30 with TRBJ1-2, with D perhaps TRBD1 (6 bases). The sequence came from a woman in her late teens or twenties in good health. Sample: naive CD4+ T cells from blood. CDR3 bases: TGTGCCTGGAGTCGTACCTGGACAGCGTATGGCTACACCTTC. Translating gives CAWSRTWTAYGYTF. The variable domain in full, with the rest retrieved from reference TRBV30 and TRBJ1-2, is SQTIHQWPATLVQPVGSPLSLECTVEGTSNPNLYWYRQAAGRGLQLLFYSVGIGQISSEVPQNLSASRPQDRQFILSSKKLLLSDSGFYLCAWSRTWTAYGYTFGSGTRLTVV.